These T cell receptor beta chains were read from a single sample in a study of T cells after yellow fever vaccination. One entry per CDR3 protein, called by TCRdb with MiXCR from the 5' RACE reads. Here the sample spans 100,000 to 150,000 distinct CDR3 sequences, about 8.4% being singletons. The source was CD8+ T cells sorted from PBMCs, collected on the day of the yellow fever booster vaccination. These receptors came from a man in his late teens or twenties who received the YFV17D yellow fever vaccine. Both conserved end residues are part of each CDR3. The D gene is left open where the match is weak. A row's size may be missing; if present it is once, few, many or a size class.

clone size: few; J gene: TRBJ1-5; D gene: .; V gene: TRBV12-3/TRBV12-4; CDR3 protein: CASSPGRPWPQHF; CDR3 DNA: TGTGCCAGCAGTCCCGGACGGCCGTGGCCCCAGCATTTT
clone size: few; J gene: TRBJ1-1; D gene: TRBD1; V gene: TRBV19; CDR3 protein: CASSIGQGRANTEAFF; CDR3 DNA: TGTGCCAGTAGTATAGGACAGGGAAGAGCGAACACTGAAGCTTTCTTT
clone size: .; J gene: TRBJ1-4; D gene: TRBD1; V gene: TRBV20-1; CDR3 protein: CSARGQGVYEKLFF; CDR3 DNA: TGCAGTGCTAGGGGACAGGGAGTATATGAAAAACTGTTTTTT
clone size: .; J gene: TRBJ2-3; D gene: TRBD2; V gene: TRBV9; CDR3 protein: CASSSGIGGGATDTQYF; CDR3 DNA: TGTGCCAGCAGCTCCGGCATAGGCGGGGGGGCAACAGATACGCAGTATTTT
clone size: few; J gene: TRBJ2-3; D gene: TRBD2; V gene: TRBV6-5; CDR3 protein: CASSPLGGGTDTQYF; CDR3 DNA: TGTGCCAGCAGTCCCCTGGGGGGGGGCACAGATACGCAGTATTTT
clone size: few; J gene: TRBJ2-1; D gene: .; V gene: TRBV29-1; CDR3 protein: CSARGWNSYNEQFF; CDR3 DNA: TGCAGCGCCCGGGGGTGGAATTCCTACAATGAGCAGTTCTTC
clone size: .; J gene: TRBJ1-2; D gene: .; V gene: TRBV27; CDR3 protein: CASSRGGNYGYTF; CDR3 DNA: TGTGCCAGCAGTCGGGGGGGGAACTATGGCTACACCTTC
clone size: .; J gene: TRBJ2-1; D gene: TRBD1; V gene: TRBV7-6; CDR3 protein: CASGTGGNEQFF; CDR3 DNA: TGTGCCAGCGGGACAGGGGGCAATGAGCAGTTCTTC
clone size: few; J gene: TRBJ2-5; D gene: .; V gene: TRBV6-5; CDR3 protein: CASRPSGGWETQYF; CDR3 DNA: TGTGCCAGCAGGCCCTCCGGGGGTTGGGAGACCCAGTACTTC
clone size: .; J gene: TRBJ2-5; D gene: .; V gene: TRBV12-3/TRBV12-4; CDR3 protein: CASRTGEGETQYF; CDR3 DNA: TGTGCCAGCAGAACAGGCGAGGGGGAGACCCAGTACTTC
clone size: .; J gene: TRBJ2-2; D gene: .; V gene: TRBV7-7; CDR3 protein: CASSLGPTGELFF; CDR3 DNA: TGTGCCAGCAGCTTAGGCCCCACCGGGGAGCTGTTTTTT
clone size: few; J gene: TRBJ2-1; D gene: .; V gene: TRBV7-6; CDR3 protein: CASSLPRGGYNEQFF; CDR3 DNA: TGTGCCAGCAGCTTACCCCGCGGCGGGTACAATGAGCAGTTCTTC
clone size: few; J gene: TRBJ2-1; D gene: .; V gene: TRBV20-1; CDR3 protein: CSASPRRLRLYNEQFF; CDR3 DNA: TGCAGTGCTAGCCCCCGTCGACTTCGGCTCTACAATGAGCAGTTCTTC
clone size: many; J gene: TRBJ2-3; D gene: .; V gene: TRBV21-1; CDR3 protein: CASSSWGGPDTQYF; CDR3 DNA: TGTGCCAGCAGCTCCTGGGGGGGGCCAGATACGCAGTATTTT
clone size: many; J gene: TRBJ2-1; D gene: .; V gene: TRBV28; CDR3 protein: CASSPSGPSSYNEQFF; CDR3 DNA: TGTGCCAGCAGTCCCTCGGGCCCCAGCTCCTACAATGAGCAGTTCTTC
clone size: many; J gene: TRBJ2-5; D gene: .; V gene: TRBV7-9; CDR3 protein: CASSLPDRETQYF; CDR3 DNA: TGTGCCAGCAGCTTACCAGATCGAGAGACCCAGTACTTC
clone size: .; J gene: TRBJ1-1; D gene: TRBD1; V gene: TRBV20-1; CDR3 protein: CSARVDRRAFF; CDR3 DNA: TGCAGTGCTAGAGTGGACAGGCGAGCTTTCTTT
clone size: .; J gene: TRBJ1-5; D gene: .; V gene: TRBV5-1; CDR3 protein: CASSLVWGYSNQPQHF; CDR3 DNA: TGCGCCAGCAGCTTGGTATGGGGGTATAGCAATCAGCCCCAGCATTTT
clone size: .; J gene: TRBJ2-1; D gene: TRBD1; V gene: TRBV6-5; CDR3 protein: CASSTTGFPYNEQFF; CDR3 DNA: TGTGCCAGCAGTACGACAGGGTTCCCCTACAATGAGCAGTTCTTC
clone size: .; J gene: TRBJ1-1; D gene: .; V gene: TRBV7-3; CDR3 protein: CASSLIGGTSEAFF; CDR3 DNA: TGTGCCAGCAGCTTAATCGGGGGCACATCTGAAGCTTTCTTT
clone size: .; J gene: TRBJ1-3; D gene: .; V gene: TRBV28; CDR3 protein: CASSHFGTAGNTIYF; CDR3 DNA: TGTGCCAGCAGCCACTTTGGGACTGCTGGAAACACCATATATTTT
clone size: few; J gene: TRBJ1-1; D gene: TRBD1; V gene: TRBV4-3; CDR3 protein: CASSPGQGTNTEAFF; CDR3 DNA: TGCGCCAGCAGCCCGGGACAGGGCACAAACACTGAAGCTTTCTTT
clone size: .; J gene: TRBJ2-1; D gene: .; V gene: TRBV6-6; CDR3 protein: CASQGGPLNEQFF; CDR3 DNA: TGTGCCAGCCAAGGGGGGCCCCTCAATGAGCAGTTCTTC
clone size: .; J gene: TRBJ2-2; D gene: .; V gene: TRBV9; CDR3 protein: CASRGGVGTGELFF; CDR3 DNA: TGTGCCAGCAGAGGAGGGGTTGGGACCGGGGAGCTGTTTTTT
clone size: few; J gene: TRBJ1-4; D gene: .; V gene: TRBV3-1; CDR3 protein: CASSQSGTNEKLFF; CDR3 DNA: TGTGCCAGCAGCCAATCAGGGACTAATGAAAAACTGTTTTTT
clone size: few; J gene: TRBJ2-5; D gene: .; V gene: TRBV7-6; CDR3 protein: CASSLRGRGQFHETQYF; CDR3 DNA: TGTGCCAGCAGCTTAAGGGGGAGAGGACAGTTCCACGAGACCCAGTACTTC
clone size: .; J gene: TRBJ2-1; D gene: TRBD1; V gene: TRBV7-6; CDR3 protein: CASSHRDRGVGEQFF; CDR3 DNA: TGTGCCAGCAGCCACCGGGACAGGGGGGTTGGTGAGCAGTTCTTC
clone size: .; J gene: TRBJ2-5; D gene: TRBD1; V gene: TRBV27; CDR3 protein: CASRPGQGGQETQYF; CDR3 DNA: TGTGCCAGCAGACCGGGACAGGGGGGACAAGAGACCCAGTACTTC
clone size: .; J gene: TRBJ2-2; D gene: .; V gene: TRBV30; CDR3 protein: CAWSGVGTGELFF; CDR3 DNA: TGTGCCTGGAGTGGGGTAGGCACCGGGGAGCTGTTTTTT
clone size: .; J gene: TRBJ1-6; D gene: TRBD1; V gene: TRBV7-8; CDR3 protein: CASSWGQGDSPLHF; CDR3 DNA: TGTGCCAGCAGCTGGGGACAGGGGGATTCACCCCTCCACTTT
clone size: few; J gene: TRBJ1-5; D gene: .; V gene: TRBV4-1; CDR3 protein: CASSHGSQPQHF; CDR3 DNA: TGCGCCAGCAGCCACGGAAGTCAGCCCCAGCATTTT
clone size: few; J gene: TRBJ2-5; D gene: .; V gene: TRBV3-1; CDR3 protein: CASNQVYLPPGEETQYF; CDR3 DNA: TGTGCCAGCAACCAGGTATACCTGCCTCCCGGGGAAGAGACCCAGTACTTC
clone size: few; J gene: TRBJ2-5; D gene: .; V gene: TRBV5-5; CDR3 protein: CASSLAFGGVETQYF; CDR3 DNA: TGTGCCAGCAGCTTGGCGTTCGGGGGCGTGGAGACCCAGTACTTC
clone size: few; J gene: TRBJ2-2; D gene: .; V gene: TRBV28; CDR3 protein: CASSPRGLLEHTGELFF; CDR3 DNA: TGTGCCAGCAGTCCGAGGGGACTCCTGGAACACACCGGGGAGCTGTTTTTT
clone size: few; J gene: TRBJ1-1; D gene: TRBD1; V gene: TRBV7-9; CDR3 protein: CASSMTGTVLQAFF; CDR3 DNA: TGTGCCAGCAGCATGACCGGGACAGTTCTTCAAGCTTTCTTT
clone size: few; J gene: TRBJ2-1; D gene: .; V gene: TRBV27; CDR3 protein: CASSASGAQKQFF; CDR3 DNA: TGTGCCAGCAGTGCCTCGGGTGCACAGAAGCAGTTCTTC
clone size: many; J gene: TRBJ2-1; D gene: .; V gene: TRBV11-2; CDR3 protein: CASSLSKTPNEQFF; CDR3 DNA: TGTGCCAGCAGCTTGTCAAAGACCCCCAATGAGCAGTTCTTC
clone size: .; J gene: TRBJ1-1; D gene: .; V gene: TRBV7-2; CDR3 protein: CASSSQNRFEMNTEAFF; CDR3 DNA: TGTGCCAGCAGCTCGCAGAACAGGTTTGAGATGAACACTGAAGCTTTCTTT
clone size: few; J gene: TRBJ1-5; D gene: TRBD1; V gene: TRBV19; CDR3 protein: CASTWGTGGGWPQHF; CDR3 DNA: TGTGCCAGTACCTGGGGGACAGGGGGCGGGTGGCCCCAGCATTTT
clone size: .; J gene: TRBJ2-1; D gene: .; V gene: TRBV21-1; CDR3 protein: CASSKWNRGQGHSNEQFF; CDR3 DNA: TGTGCCAGCAGCAAATGGAACCGGGGACAGGGGCACAGCAATGAGCAGTTCTTC
clone size: few; J gene: TRBJ1-2; D gene: .; V gene: TRBV4-3; CDR3 protein: CASSQDHRGDTNYGYTF; CDR3 DNA: TGCGCCAGCAGCCAAGATCATCGGGGAGATACTAACTATGGCTACACCTTC